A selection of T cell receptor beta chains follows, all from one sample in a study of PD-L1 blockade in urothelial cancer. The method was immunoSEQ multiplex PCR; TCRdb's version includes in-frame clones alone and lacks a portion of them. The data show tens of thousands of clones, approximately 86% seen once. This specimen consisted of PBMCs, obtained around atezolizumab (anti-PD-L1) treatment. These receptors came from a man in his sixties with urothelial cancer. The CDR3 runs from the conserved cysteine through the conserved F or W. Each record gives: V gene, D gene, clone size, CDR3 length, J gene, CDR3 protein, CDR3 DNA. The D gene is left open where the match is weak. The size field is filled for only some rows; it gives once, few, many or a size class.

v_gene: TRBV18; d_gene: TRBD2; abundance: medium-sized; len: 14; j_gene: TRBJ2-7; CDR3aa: CASARSGLAYEQYF; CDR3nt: TGTGCCAGCGCACGATCGGGACTAGCCTACGAGCAGTACTTC
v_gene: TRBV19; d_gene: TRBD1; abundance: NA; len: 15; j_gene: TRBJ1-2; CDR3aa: CASSTGQGGRYGYTF; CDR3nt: TGTGCCAGTAGTACCGGACAGGGAGGTAGATATGGCTACACCTTC
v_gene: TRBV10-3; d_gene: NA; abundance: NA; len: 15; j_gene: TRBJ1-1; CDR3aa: CAISVYTFGSAEAFF; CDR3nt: NA
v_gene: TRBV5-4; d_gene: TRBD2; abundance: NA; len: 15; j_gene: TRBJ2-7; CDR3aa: CASSGGLAGFYEQYF; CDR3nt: TGTGCCAGCAGCGGCGGACTAGCGGGGTTCTACGAGCAGTACTTC
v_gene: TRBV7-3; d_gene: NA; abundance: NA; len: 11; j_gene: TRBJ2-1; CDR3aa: CASSVGQEQFF; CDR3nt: TGTGCCAGCAGCGTCGGACAGGAGCAGTTCTTC
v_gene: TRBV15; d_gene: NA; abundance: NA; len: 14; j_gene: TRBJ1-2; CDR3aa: CATSRDQTMYGYTF; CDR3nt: TGTGCCACCAGCAGAGATCAGACTATGTATGGCTACACCTTC
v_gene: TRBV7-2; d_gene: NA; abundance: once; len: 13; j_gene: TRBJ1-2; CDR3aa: CASSADTNYGYTF; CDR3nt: TGTGCCAGCAGCGCCGACACTAACTATGGCTACACCTTC
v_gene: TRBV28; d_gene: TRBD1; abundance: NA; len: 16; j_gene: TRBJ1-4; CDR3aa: CASSSKGRQGTGKLFF; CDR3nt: TGTGCCAGCAGTTCAAAGGGAAGACAGGGGACGGGAAAACTGTTTTTT
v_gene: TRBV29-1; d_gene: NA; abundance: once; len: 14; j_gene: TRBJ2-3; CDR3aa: CSVEGSGSTDTQYF; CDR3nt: TGCAGCGTTGAGGGTAGCGGTAGCACAGATACGCAGTATTTT
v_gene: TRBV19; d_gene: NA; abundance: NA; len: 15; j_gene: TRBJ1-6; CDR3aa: CASRLRASYNSPLHF; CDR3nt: TGTGCCAGTAGATTGAGGGCCTCCTATAATTCACCCCTCCACTTT
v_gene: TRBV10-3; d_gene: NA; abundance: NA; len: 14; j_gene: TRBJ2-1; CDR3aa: CAITGHRSYNEQFF; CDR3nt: TGTGCCATCACGGGACACCGCTCCTACAATGAGCAGTTCTTC
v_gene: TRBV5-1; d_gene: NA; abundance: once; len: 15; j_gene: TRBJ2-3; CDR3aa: CASSLDGGNTDTQYF; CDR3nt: TGCGCCAGCAGCTTGGATGGCGGGAACACAGATACGCAGTATTTT
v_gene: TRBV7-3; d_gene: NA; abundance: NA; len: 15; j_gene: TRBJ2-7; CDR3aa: CASSPQGGVIYEQYF; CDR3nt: TGTGCCAGCAGCCCCCAAGGGGGGGTTATCTACGAGCAGTACTTC
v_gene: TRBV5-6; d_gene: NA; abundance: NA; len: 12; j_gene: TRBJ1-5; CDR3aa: CASSLGGRPQHF; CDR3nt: TGTGCCAGCAGCTTGGGGGGGCGGCCCCAGCATTTT
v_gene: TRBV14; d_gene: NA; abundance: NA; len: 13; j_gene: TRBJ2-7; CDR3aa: CASSRGSFYEQYF; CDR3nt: TGTGCCAGCAGCCGCGGGTCATTCTACGAGCAGTACTTC
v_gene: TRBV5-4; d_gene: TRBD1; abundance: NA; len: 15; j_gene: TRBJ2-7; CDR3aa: CASSPRQGAAYEQYF; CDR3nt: TGTGCCAGCAGCCCGCGACAGGGAGCGGCTTACGAGCAGTACTTC
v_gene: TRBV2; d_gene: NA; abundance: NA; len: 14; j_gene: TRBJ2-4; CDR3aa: CASSDRTDKNIQYF; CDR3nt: TGTGCCAGCAGTGATCGGACAGACAAAAACATTCAGTACTTC
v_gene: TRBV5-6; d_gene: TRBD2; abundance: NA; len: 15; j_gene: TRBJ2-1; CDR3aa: CASSGRLALYNEQFF; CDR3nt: TGTGCCAGCAGCGGGAGACTAGCGCTTTACAATGAGCAGTTCTTC
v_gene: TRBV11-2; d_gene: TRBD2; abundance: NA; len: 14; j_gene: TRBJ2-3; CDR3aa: CAAGEGGGTDTQYF; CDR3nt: TGTGCCGCGGGGGAGGGCGGGGGCACAGATACGCAGTATTTT
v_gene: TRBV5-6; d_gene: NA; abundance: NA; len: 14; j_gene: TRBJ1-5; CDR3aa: CASSFRGGNQPQHF; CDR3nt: TGTGCCAGCAGCTTCCGGGGGGGAAATCAGCCCCAGCATTTT
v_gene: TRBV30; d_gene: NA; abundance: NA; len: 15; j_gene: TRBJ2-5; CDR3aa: CAWSQGKGPQETQYF; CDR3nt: TGTGCCTGGAGTCAAGGGAAGGGGCCCCAAGAGACCCAGTACTTC
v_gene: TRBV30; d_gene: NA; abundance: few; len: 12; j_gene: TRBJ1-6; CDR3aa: CAWRNGGEPLHF; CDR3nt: TGTGCCTGGAGGAATGGGGGGGAGCCCCTCCACTTT
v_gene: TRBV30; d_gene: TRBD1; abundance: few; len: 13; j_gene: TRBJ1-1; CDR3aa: CACPSRDRVEAFF; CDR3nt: TGTGCCTGCCCGTCCCGGGACAGGGTTGAAGCTTTCTTT
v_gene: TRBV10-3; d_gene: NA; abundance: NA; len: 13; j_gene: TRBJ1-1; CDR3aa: CAISGRQNTEAFF; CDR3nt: TGTGCCATCAGTGGAAGACAGAACACTGAAGCTTTCTTT
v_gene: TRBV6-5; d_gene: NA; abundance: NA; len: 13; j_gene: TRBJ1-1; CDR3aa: CASSYQFGREAFF; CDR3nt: TGTGCCAGCAGTTACCAATTCGGCAGGGAAGCTTTCTTT
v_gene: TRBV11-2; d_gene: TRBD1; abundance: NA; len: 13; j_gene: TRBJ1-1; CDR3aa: CASRATGDTEAFF; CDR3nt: TGTGCCAGCAGGGCCACAGGGGACACTGAAGCTTTCTTT
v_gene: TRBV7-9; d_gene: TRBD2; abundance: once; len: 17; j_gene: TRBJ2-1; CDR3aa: CASSLGLAGGAYNEQFF; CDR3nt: TGTGCCAGCAGCTTAGGGTTAGCGGGAGGGGCCTACAATGAGCAGTTCTTC
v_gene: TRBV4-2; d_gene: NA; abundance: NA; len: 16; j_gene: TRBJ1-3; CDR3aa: CASSQDRDSSGNTIYF; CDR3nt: TGTGCCAGCAGCCAAGACAGGGATAGCTCTGGAAACACCATATATTTT